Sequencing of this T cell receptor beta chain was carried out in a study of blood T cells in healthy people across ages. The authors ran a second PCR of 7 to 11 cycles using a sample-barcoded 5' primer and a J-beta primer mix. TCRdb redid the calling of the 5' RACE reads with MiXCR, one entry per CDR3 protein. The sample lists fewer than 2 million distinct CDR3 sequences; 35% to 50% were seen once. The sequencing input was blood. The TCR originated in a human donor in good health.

CDR3 region: CSALAGGPNEQFF. Here the CDR3 DNA reads TGCAGTGCTTTAGCGGGGGGGCCAAATGAGCAGTTCTTC. The chain links TRBV20-1 to TRBJ2-1, with 11 bases lining up with TRBD2. V trimming: 5 bases; J trimming: 7 bases; junction bases outside the gene matches: 4. Germline values: CDR1 DFQATT, CDR2 SNEGSKA (reference sequence). The CDR3 contains 13 residues.